This TCR beta chain was documented in a study of long-term antiretroviral therapy in people with HIV. Researchers report immunoSEQ v3.0 was run at survey level. Clones were read by immunoSEQ multiplex PCR, and TCRdb kept only the in-frame ones, dropping some. The repertoire consists of fewer than 30,000 clones, with about 79% occurring once and the leading ten covering around 5.1%. V shed 4 bases and J shed 4 bases, with 14 bases lying between them. The CDR3 is 14 amino acids. CDR1 is MNHNY and CDR2 is SVGAGI in the germline V gene (reference sequence). The clonotype was recovered from a man in his thirties or forties with HIV. This chain uses TRBV6-6 with TRBJ2-7; unclear D gene. The specimen was unsorted PBMCs, collected 0.7 years before starting antiretroviral therapy. Here the CDR3 reads CASSLTRISYEQYF. The CDR3 region has the DNA TGTGCCAGCAGTTTGACAAGAATCTCGTACGAGCAGTACTTC.